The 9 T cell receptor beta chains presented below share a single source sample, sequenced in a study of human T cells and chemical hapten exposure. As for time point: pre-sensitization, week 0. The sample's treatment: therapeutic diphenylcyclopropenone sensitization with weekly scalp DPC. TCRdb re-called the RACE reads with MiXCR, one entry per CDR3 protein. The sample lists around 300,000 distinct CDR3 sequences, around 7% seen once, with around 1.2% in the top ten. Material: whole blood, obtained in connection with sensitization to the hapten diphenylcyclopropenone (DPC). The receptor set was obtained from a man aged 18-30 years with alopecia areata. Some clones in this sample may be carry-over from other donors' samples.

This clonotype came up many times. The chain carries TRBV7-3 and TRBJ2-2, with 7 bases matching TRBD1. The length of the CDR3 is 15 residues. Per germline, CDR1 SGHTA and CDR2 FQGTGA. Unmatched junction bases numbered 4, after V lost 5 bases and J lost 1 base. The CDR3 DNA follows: TGTGCCAGCAGCACCCGGGACAGGAACACCGGGGAGCTGTTTTTT. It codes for CASSTRDRNTGELFF.

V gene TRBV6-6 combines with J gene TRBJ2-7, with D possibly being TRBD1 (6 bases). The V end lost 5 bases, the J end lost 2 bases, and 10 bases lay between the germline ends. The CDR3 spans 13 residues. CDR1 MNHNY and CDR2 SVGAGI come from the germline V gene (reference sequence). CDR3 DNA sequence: TGTGCCAGCAGTCCAGGGGCGGCCTACGAGCAGTACGTC. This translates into CASSPGAAYEQYV.

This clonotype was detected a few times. In DNA form, the CDR3 reads TGTGCCAGCAGCTTGGATGCCAGGTCGACTGAAGCTTTCTTT. It codes for CASSLDARSTEAFF. The rearrangement joins TRBV5-6 to TRBJ1-1; D call uncertain. The CDR3 runs to 14 residues. V was shortened by 0 bases and J by 5 bases, with 11 bases between the two germline ends. Germline V gene lookup returns CDR1 SGHDT and CDR2 YYEEEE.

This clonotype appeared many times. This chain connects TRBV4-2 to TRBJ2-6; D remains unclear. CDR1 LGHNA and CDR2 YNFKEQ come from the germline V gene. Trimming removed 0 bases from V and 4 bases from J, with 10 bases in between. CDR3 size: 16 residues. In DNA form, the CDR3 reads TGTGCCAGCAGCCAAGACCCAACAGCCGGGGCCAACGTCCTGACTTTC. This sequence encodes CASSQDPTAGANVLTF.

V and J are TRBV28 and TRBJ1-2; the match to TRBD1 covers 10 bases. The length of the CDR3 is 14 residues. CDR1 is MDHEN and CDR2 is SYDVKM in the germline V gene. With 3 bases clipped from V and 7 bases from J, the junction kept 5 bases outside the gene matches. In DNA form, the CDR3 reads TGTGCCAGCAGTTTGGGACAGGGGAGAGGTGGCTACACCTTC. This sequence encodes CASSLGQGRGGYTF.

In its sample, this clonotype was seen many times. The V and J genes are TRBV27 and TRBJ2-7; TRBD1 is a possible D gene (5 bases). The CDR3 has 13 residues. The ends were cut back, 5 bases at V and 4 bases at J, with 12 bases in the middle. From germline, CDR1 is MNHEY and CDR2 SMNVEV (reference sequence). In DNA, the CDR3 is TGTGCCAGCAGTGCCTTCACAGGTTACGAGCAGTACGTC. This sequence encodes CASSAFTGYEQYV.

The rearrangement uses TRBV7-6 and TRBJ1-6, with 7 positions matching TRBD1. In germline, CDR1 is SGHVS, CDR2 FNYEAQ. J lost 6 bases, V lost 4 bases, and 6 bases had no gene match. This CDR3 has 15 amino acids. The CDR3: CASSSRDSRNSPLHF. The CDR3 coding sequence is TGTGCCAGCAGCTCCCGGGACAGCCGTAATTCACCCCTCCACTTT.

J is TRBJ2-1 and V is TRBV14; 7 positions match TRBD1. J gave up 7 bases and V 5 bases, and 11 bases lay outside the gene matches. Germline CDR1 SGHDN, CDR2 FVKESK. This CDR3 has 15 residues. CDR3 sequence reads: CASSLATGVRNEQFF. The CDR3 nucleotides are TGTGCCAGCAGCTTAGCCACAGGGGTGAGGAATGAGCAGTTCTTC.

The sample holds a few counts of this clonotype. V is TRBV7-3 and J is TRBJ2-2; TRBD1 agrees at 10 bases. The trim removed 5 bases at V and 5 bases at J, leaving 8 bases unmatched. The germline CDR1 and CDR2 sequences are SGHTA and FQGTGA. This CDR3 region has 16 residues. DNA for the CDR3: TGTGCCAGCAGCCCGGACCCGGGACAGGGGACCGGGGAGCTGTTTTTT. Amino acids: CASSPDPGQGTGELFF.